The 2 T cell receptor beta chains listed next were all sequenced from one sample in a study of shared clonotypes between healthy human individuals. Assay used: immunoSEQ multiplex PCR; TCRdb lists only in-frame clones, some missing. The sample yields about half a million clones, 70% to 80% seen once. The specimen was PBMCs. These receptors originate from a woman aged 40 to 49 in good health. Some clones in this sample may be carry-over from other donors' samples.

The V call is TRBV7-6, the J call TRBJ1-1; D remains unclear. Germline assignment: CDR1 SGHVS and CDR2 FNYEAQ. Trimming shortened V by 5 bases and J by 1 base, and 11 bases separated the two germline ends. This CDR3 is 14 amino acids long. The CDR3: CASSMDVTNTEAFF. The CDR3 DNA follows: TGTGCCAGCAGCATGGACGTAACGAACACTGAAGCTTTCTTT.

Worth noting for this clone: The sample carries other DNA sequences with the same CDR3. The chain combines TRBV5-1 with TRBJ1-1; D gene ambiguous. Trimming took 0 bases from V and 5 from J, leaving 8 bases between them. The length of the CDR3 is 13 residues. From germline, CDR1 is SGHRS and CDR2 YFSETQ. CDR3 loop: CASSLGLKTEAFF. As DNA, the CDR3 is TGCGCCAGCAGCTTGGGACTCAAGACTGAAGCTTTCTTT.